Sequencing of this T cell receptor (beta chain) was carried out in a study of blood T cells in healthy people across ages. CDR3 length: 16 amino acids. Germline values: CDR1 SNHLY, CDR2 FYNNEI. The V gene end was trimmed by 6 bases and the J gene end by 2 bases; junction bases not matched to a gene: 6. A sample-barcoded 5' primer and a J-beta primer mix were used in a second PCR of roughly 7 to 11 cycles. Template switching added a 12-random-nucleotide identifier to every cDNA molecule. TCRdb re-called the 5' RACE reads with MiXCR, one entry per CDR3 protein. The table records 700,000 or so distinct CDR3 sequences, roughly 41% of them present only once.

Sequenced input: blood. This TCR came from a man aged 80 or over in good health. This rearrangement joins TRBV2 to TRBJ2-3; 12 bases line up with TRBD1. The CDR3 here is CASRAGQGAFTDTQYF. The CDR3 DNA reads TGTGCCAGCAGAGCGGGACAGGGGGCCTTCACAGATACGCAGTATTTT.